This entry describes one T cell receptor beta chain. Antigen specificity is unknown. TCRdb redid the calling of the 5' RACE reads with MiXCR, one entry per CDR3 protein. This table holds fewer than 500,000 distinct CDR3 sequences, roughly an eighth found once. The V end was cut by 5 bases, the J end by 2 bases, with 13 bases between. The CDR3 length is 14 residues. Germline lookup yields CDR1 LNHNV and CDR2 YYDKDF (reference sequence). This entry is derived from a study of identical twins. Points from the study as a whole: Its conclusions, products of cross-sectional statistical analysis, did not come from following the same donors.

This sample was shared with a second study, whose subject was yellow fever vaccine responses in identical twins.

The sequence came from a woman aged 18-29 years in good health. The rearrangement links TRBV15 to TRBJ2-7, with D perhaps matching TRBD1 or TRBD2 (6 bases each). The specimen was CD4+ T cells sorted from blood. The CDR3 nucleotides are TGTGCCACCAGCCGTGAGGGGGGACCCTACGAGCAGTACTTC. Translated: CATSREGGPYEQYF.